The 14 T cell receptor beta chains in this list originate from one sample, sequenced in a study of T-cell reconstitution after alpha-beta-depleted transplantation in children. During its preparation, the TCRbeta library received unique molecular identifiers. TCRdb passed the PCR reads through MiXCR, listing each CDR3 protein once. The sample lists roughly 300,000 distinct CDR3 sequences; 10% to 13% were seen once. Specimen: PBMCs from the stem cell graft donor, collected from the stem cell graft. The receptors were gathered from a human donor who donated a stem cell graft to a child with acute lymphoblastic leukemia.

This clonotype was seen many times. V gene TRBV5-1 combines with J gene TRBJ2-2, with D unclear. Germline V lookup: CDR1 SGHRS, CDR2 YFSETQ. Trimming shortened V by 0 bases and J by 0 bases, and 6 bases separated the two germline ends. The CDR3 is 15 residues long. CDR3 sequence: CASSLDSANTGELFF. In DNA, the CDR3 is TGCGCCAGCAGCTTGGACAGCGCGAACACCGGGGAGCTGTTTTTT.

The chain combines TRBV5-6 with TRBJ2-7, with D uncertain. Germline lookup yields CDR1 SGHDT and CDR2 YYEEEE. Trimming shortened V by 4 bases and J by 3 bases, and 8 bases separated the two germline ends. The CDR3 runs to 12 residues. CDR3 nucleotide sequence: TGTGCCAGCAGCGTTTTGGGCTACGAGCAGTACTTC. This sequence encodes CASSVLGYEQYF.

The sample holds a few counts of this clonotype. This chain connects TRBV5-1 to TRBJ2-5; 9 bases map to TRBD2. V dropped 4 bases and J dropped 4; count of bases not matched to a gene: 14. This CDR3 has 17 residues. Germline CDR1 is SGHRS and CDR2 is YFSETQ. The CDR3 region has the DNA TGCGCCAGCAGCCCTAGTGGGCAGCGGGAGGATCGAGAGACCCAGTACTTC. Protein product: CASSPSGQREDRETQYF.

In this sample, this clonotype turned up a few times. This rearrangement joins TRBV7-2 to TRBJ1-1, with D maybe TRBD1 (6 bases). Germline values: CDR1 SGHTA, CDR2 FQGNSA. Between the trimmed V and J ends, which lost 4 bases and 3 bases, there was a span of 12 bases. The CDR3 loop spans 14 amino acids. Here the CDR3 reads CASSYRVRDTEAFF. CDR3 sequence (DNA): TGTGCCAGCAGCTACAGGGTACGGGACACTGAAGCTTTCTTT.

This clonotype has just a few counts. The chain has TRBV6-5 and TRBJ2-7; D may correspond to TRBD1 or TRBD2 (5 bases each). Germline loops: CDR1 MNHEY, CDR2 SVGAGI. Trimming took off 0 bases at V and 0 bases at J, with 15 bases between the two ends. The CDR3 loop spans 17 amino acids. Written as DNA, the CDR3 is TGTGCCAGCAGTTACTCGAGGGGAACTACAGGCTCCTACGAGCAGTACTTC. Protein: CASSYSRGTTGSYEQYF.

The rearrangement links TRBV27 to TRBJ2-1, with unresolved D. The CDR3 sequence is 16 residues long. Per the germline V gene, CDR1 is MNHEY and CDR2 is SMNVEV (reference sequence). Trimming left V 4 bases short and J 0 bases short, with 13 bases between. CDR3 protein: CASSYSPPGSYNEQFF. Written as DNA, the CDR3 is TGTGCCAGCAGTTACTCCCCCCCGGGCTCCTACAATGAGCAGTTCTTC.

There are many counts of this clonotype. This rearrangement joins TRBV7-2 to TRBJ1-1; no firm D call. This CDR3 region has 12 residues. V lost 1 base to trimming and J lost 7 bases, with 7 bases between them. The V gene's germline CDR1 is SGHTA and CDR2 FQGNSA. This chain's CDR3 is CASSLVGFEAFF. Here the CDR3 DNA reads TGTGCCAGCAGCTTAGTGGGGTTTGAAGCTTTCTTT.

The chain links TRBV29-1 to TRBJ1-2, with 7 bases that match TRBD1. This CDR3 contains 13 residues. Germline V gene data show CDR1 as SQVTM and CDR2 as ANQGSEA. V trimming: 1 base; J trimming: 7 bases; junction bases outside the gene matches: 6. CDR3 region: CSVEGWQGGGYTF. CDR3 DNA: TGCAGCGTTGAAGGGTGGCAGGGGGGTGGCTACACCTTC.

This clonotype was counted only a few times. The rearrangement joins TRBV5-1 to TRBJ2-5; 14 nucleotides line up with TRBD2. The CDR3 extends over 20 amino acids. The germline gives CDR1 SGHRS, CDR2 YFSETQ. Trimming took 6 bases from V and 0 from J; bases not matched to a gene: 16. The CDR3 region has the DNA TGCGCCAGCATGAAGGCGGAACCGGGACTAGCGGGAGTGTACCAAGAGACCCAGTACTTC. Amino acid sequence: CASMKAEPGLAGVYQETQYF.

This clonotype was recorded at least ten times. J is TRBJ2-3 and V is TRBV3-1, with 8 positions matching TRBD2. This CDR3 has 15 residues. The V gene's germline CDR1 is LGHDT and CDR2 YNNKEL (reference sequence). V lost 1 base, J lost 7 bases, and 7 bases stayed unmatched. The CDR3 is CASSQGVQRGNTQYF. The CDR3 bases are TGTGCCAGCAGCCAAGGGGTTCAGCGGGGGAATACGCAGTATTTT.

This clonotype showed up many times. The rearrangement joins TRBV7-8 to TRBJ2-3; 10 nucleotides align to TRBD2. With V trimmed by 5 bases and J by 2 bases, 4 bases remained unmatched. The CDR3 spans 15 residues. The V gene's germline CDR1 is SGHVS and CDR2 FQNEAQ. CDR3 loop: CASSDGLADTDTQYF. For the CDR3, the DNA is TGTGCCAGCAGCGATGGACTAGCGGACACAGATACGCAGTATTTT.

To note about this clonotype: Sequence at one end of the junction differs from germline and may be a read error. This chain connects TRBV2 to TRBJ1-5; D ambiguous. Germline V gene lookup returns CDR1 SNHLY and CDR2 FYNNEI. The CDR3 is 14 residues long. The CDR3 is CASSRIRFNQLQHF. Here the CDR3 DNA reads TGTGCCAGCAGTCGGATCAGGTTCAATCAGCTCCAGCATTTT. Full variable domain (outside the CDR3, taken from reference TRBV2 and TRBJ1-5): EPEVTQTPSHQVTQMGQEVILRCVPISNHLYFYWYRQILGQKVEFLVSFYNNEISEKSEIFDDQFSVERPDGSNFTLKIRSTKLEDSAMYFCASSRIRFNQLQHFGDGTRLSIL.

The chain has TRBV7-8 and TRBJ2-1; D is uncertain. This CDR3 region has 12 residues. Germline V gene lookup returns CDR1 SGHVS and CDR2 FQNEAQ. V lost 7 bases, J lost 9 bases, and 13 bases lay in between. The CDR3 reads CASKPNSPEQFF. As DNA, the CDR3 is TGTGCCAGCAAACCAAATAGCCCTGAGCAGTTCTTC.

CDR3 loop: CATSSLRGDTLKLFF. CDR3 coding DNA: TGTGCCACCAGCAGCCTAAGGGGGGACACCCTCAAACTGTTTTTT. The genes are TRBV15 and TRBJ1-4; D is possibly TRBD1 (6 bases). Per germline, CDR1 LNHNV and CDR2 YYDKDF (reference sequence). This CDR3 has 15 residues. Trimming pared 3 bases from V and 11 bases from J, leaving 19 bases between.